This T cell receptor (beta chain) is from a study of shared clonotypes between healthy human individuals. The junction had 11 bases not matched to a gene; V was cut back by 4 bases and J by 5 bases. The CDR3 is 17 amino acids. CDR1 and CDR2 from the germline V gene are MNHEY and SMNVEV (reference sequence). CD45RO-negative, CCR7-positively selected cells formed the naive CD8 fraction, excluding terminally differentiated effector memory CD45RA+ cells. Generated by immunoSEQ multiplex PCR, the TCRdb table keeps only in-frame clones and is missing some. Of some 2.1 million clones in the sample, approximately 95% were seen once.

This rearrangement joins TRBV27 to TRBJ2-1; 10 positions match TRBD2. The clonotype originates from a young man in good health. The sequencing input was naive CD8+ T cells sorted from blood. CDR3 coding DNA: TGTGCCAGCAGTTCCCTGCGAAGCGGGGGGGCCAACAATGAGCAGTTCTTC. It yields the protein CASSSLRSGGANNEQFF.